Listed below are T cell receptor beta chains from one sample, sequenced in a study of naive and memory T cell subsets. TCRdb reprocessed the UMI-ligation and nested PCR reads with MiXCR, giving one entry per CDR3 protein. The sample shows 120,000 to 150,000 distinct CDR3 sequences, approximately 22% of them seen only once. The sample taken for sequencing was naive CD4+ T cells from blood. These receptor sequences come from a human donor in good health. Both conserved end residues are part of each CDR3. D genes are given only for firm matches.

V: TRBV5-1; length: 14; D: NA; CDR3: CASSLVQRQETQYF
V: TRBV12-3/TRBV12-4; length: 12; D: NA; CDR3: CASSFSAHEQYF
V: TRBV9; length: 14; D: NA; CDR3: CASSVAGGPGTQYF
V: TRBV3-1; length: 16; D: NA; CDR3: CASSQTVLGPNYGYTF
V: TRBV19; length: 15; D: NA; CDR3: CASSLGQIPTYEQYF
V: TRBV7-2; length: 14; D: NA; CDR3: CASGRQLNTGELFF
V: TRBV7-2; length: 17; D: NA; CDR3: CASSLPTSRARPYEQYF
V: TRBV29-1; length: 14; D: TRBD1; CDR3: CSVASGTGPYEQYF
V: TRBV12-3/TRBV12-4; length: 12; D: NA; CDR3: CASGGRDYEQYF
V: TRBV14; length: 13; D: NA; CDR3: CASSQDGSTKQFF
V: TRBV20-1; length: 14; D: NA; CDR3: CSADGALGKETQYF
V: TRBV7-2; length: 13; D: TRBD1; CDR3: CASSFDRDTEAFF
V: TRBV12-3/TRBV12-4; length: 14; D: TRBD2; CDR3: CASVRSSGSYEQYF
V: TRBV20-1; length: 14; D: NA; CDR3: CSARDQGQKETQYF
V: TRBV28; length: 13; D: NA; CDR3: CASSRGAIDTQYF
V: TRBV29-1; length: 13; D: TRBD1; CDR3: CSVGTGRNEKLFF
V: TRBV12-3/TRBV12-4; length: 12; D: NA; CDR3: CASSLGAVGYTF
V: TRBV7-8; length: 17; D: TRBD2; CDR3: CASSLTGTSGRRNEQFF
V: TRBV28; length: 15; D: NA; CDR3: CASNGPKTSNYGYTF
V: TRBV28; length: 14; D: NA; CDR3: CASSLFGGTYEQYF
V: TRBV29-1; length: 8; D: NA; CDR3: CSAVGPFF
V: TRBV20-1; length: 13; D: NA; CDR3: CSASKTPKETQYF
V: TRBV29-1; length: 15; D: NA; CDR3: CSVTPGTRGAGELFF
V: TRBV11-2; length: 16; D: TRBD2; CDR3: CASSPMTSVSHNEQFF
V: TRBV6-2/TRBV6-3; length: 15; D: NA; CDR3: CASRPFAGPNYGYTF
V: TRBV28; length: 11; D: NA; CDR3: CLLFSGNTIYF
V: TRBV5-1; length: 14; D: NA; CDR3: CASSLASPADTQYF
V: TRBV28; length: 16; D: NA; CDR3: CASSPGSLDSYNEQFF
V: TRBV29-1; length: 13; D: NA; CDR3: CSVVWGMNTEAFF
V: TRBV4-2; length: 16; D: NA; CDR3: CASSQDWLQGGTEAFF
V: TRBV9; length: 14; D: NA; CDR3: CASSVGGVGNEQFF
V: TRBV11-2; length: 18; D: NA; CDR3: CASSPLQISQLRTDTQYF
V: TRBV29-1; length: 14; D: NA; CDR3: CSVEKVSDYGEQFF
V: TRBV29-1; length: 14; D: NA; CDR3: CSVALRSRMGEQYF
V: TRBV28; length: 12; D: TRBD1; CDR3: CASSTGGETQYF
V: TRBV29-1; length: 13; D: NA; CDR3: CSVEDRRGTEAFF
V: TRBV5-6; length: 14; D: NA; CDR3: CASTDRDPRNEQYF
V: TRBV5-1; length: 16; D: NA; CDR3: CASSLRTTTGQETQYF
V: TRBV6-5; length: 12; D: NA; CDR3: CASSQYNDGYTF
V: TRBV12-3/TRBV12-4; length: 15; D: TRBD2; CDR3: CASIPTSGRADRQFF
V: TRBV5-6; length: 14; D: TRBD1; CDR3: CASSPTGYENEQFF
V: TRBV28; length: 13; D: TRBD1; CDR3: CASSPGTAEKLFF
V: TRBV29-1; length: 12; D: NA; CDR3: CSVARGSYGYTF
V: TRBV7-2; length: 18; D: TRBD2; CDR3: CASSLALAGAPGANVLTF
V: TRBV20-1; length: 15; D: NA; CDR3: CSAWIQSLGGNTIYF
V: TRBV28; length: 13; D: NA; CDR3: CASSFSGANIQYF
V: TRBV5-1; length: 14; D: NA; CDR3: CASSAFTANTEAFF
V: TRBV6-5; length: 15; D: TRBD1; CDR3: CASSRYTGEGEKLFF
V: TRBV29-1; length: 15; D: TRBD1; CDR3: CSVDSIGQGASEQYF
V: TRBV12-5; length: 16; D: NA; CDR3: CASGLVRLYSNHEQFF
V: TRBV7-8; length: 15; D: TRBD2; CDR3: CASSHRDYRHNEQFF
V: TRBV28; length: 15; D: TRBD2; CDR3: CASSWTSGSYNEQFF
V: TRBV5-1; length: 17; D: NA; CDR3: CASSLEPRGGSNTEAFF
V: TRBV27; length: 14; D: NA; CDR3: CASSTGTSPYEQYF